This T cell receptor beta chain came from a study of blood T cell repertoires in COVID-19. Study as a whole: Samples taken during acute and convalescent COVID-19 were collected in the United States, Italy and Spain.

The ends lost 6 bases at V and 5 bases at J; junction bases unmatched: 7. Germline V gene data show CDR1 as SEHNR and CDR2 as FQNEAQ (reference sequence). The CDR3 extends over 15 amino acids. Ages ranged from about 18 to 89 years, with residence in fewer than 25 US areas. The study assigned cohorts using participant-reported clinical history. The authors' processing: Estimation of nucleated cell counts was performed using reference gene primer amplification. TCRdb keeps only in-frame clones here, not all; method: immunoSEQ multiplex PCR. Clone size and the V and J calls come from that table; the DNA yielded D and trimming. The sample includes about 260,000 clones, approximately 79% seen only once; the top ten take under 5%.

The chain combines TRBV7-9 with TRBJ2-2; 9 bases match TRBD2. The sequence was collected from a man aged 25-40 years with acute COVID-19. Input material: PBMCs or T cells enriched from blood (not recorded which). CDR3 sequence: CASRSLAGETGELFF. The DNA for the CDR3 is TGTGCCAGCAGGTCGTTAGCGGGGGAGACCGGGGAGCTGTTTTTT.